The table lists the clone carrying this TCR beta chain with a count of one. The data were produced by immunoSEQ multiplex PCR, yet TCRdb's version contains in-frame clones alone and is incomplete. The table lists about 68,000 clones, roughly 94% of them singletons. This record comes from a study of T cell changes during pregnancy in multiple sclerosis. Looked up from germline, CDR1 is MDHEN and CDR2 is SYDVKM. CDR3 size: 18 residues. V was pared by 6 bases and J by 3 bases, with 17 bases of the junction left unmatched. V gene TRBV28 combines with J gene TRBJ2-4; TRBD1 aligns across 7 bases. This TCR derives from a female donor in good health, enrolled as a control in a pregnancy study. The sample consisted of peripheral blood, taken in the second trimester of pregnancy. The chain's CDR3 is CASRTGQMADYGKNIQYF. The CDR3 coding sequence is TGTGCCAGCAGAACGGGACAGATGGCCGACTATGGCAAAAACATTCAGTACTTC. The full variable domain, rest sourced from reference TRBV28 and TRBJ2-4, is DVKVTQSSRYLVKRTGEKVFLECVQDMDHENMFWYRQDPGLGLRLIYFSYDVKMKEKGDIPEGYSVSREKKERFSLILESASTNQTSMYLCASRTGQMADYGKNIQYFGAGTRLSVL.